This TCR beta chain was documented in a study of OX40 agonist ivuxolimab in advanced cancers. Study-wide background: Three individuals attained partial responses, comprising one hepatocellular carcinoma case and two cutaneous melanoma cases.

Overall study results and limits: Some patients without response likewise showed low normalized clonal expansion.

The CDR3 length is 14 residues. With 4 bases removed from V and 3 bases from J, the gap between germline ends came to 13 bases. Germline lookup yields CDR1 SEHNR and CDR2 FQNEAQ (reference sequence). With regard to this clone: The antigen remains unidentified.

Sequenced by immunoSEQ multiplex PCR; TCRdb stores in-frame clones only, minus some. The sample carries about 81,000 clones, roughly 91% recorded once. The V gene is TRBV7-9, the J gene TRBJ2-7; a weak D match, TRBD1 (6 bases). Sequenced material: CD4+ or CD8+ T cells sorted from blood, taken in a trial of the OX40 agonist ivuxolimab. The receptor's source is an adult with an advanced solid tumor such as melanoma, head and neck, liver or kidney cancer. The CDR3 DNA reads TGTGCCAGCAGCTCCCAAGGACAGATCTACGAGCAGTACTTC. This codes for CASSSQGQIYEQYF. Full variable domain (rest looked up from reference TRBV7-9 and TRBJ2-7): DTGVSQNPRHKITKRGQNVTFRCDPISEHNRLYWYRQTLGQGPEFLTYFQNEAQLEKSRLLSDRFSAERPKGSFSTLEIQRTEQGDSAMYLCASSSQGQIYEQYFGPGTRLTVT.